This T cell receptor beta chain is drawn from a study of Graves' ophthalmopathy and Graves' hyperthyroidism. Many counts were recorded for this clonotype. Its antigen remains unknown. Researchers took RNA transcripts and amplified TCR beta CDR3 regions from them. HTBI primers served in a first-round RT-PCR, which a second-round multiplex PCR followed. TCRdb ran MiXCR on the multiplex PCR reads and lists one entry per CDR3 protein. This table has 600,000 to 650,000 distinct CDR3 sequences, 22% appearing once. J gave up 4 bases and V 11 bases, and 16 bases lay outside the gene matches. The CDR3 is 15 amino acids. The germline gives CDR1 MDHEN, CDR2 SYDVKM. General study points: Sensitivity of 55% to 71% and specificity of approximately 72% were achieved by the model that predicted ophthalmopathy progression.

If no ophthalmopathy appeared within 18 months of follow-up, hyperthyroidism was termed stable. Patients were diagnosed from clinical symptoms, serum thyroxine, TRAb, thyroid ultrasound and orbital computed tomography. The chain combines TRBV28 with TRBJ1-1; 7 nucleotides align to TRBD1. The sample consisted of peripheral blood. The clonotype was recovered from a woman aged 18 to 35 with stable Graves' hyperthyroidism. Some clones in this sample may be carry-over from other donors' samples. The CDR3 DNA reads as TGTGCCTCGTCCCTCCGGAGGGGGCATCGCACTGAAGCTTTCTTT. Protein product: CASSLRRGHRTEAFF. Filled out from reference TRBV28 and TRBJ1-1, the complete variable domain reads DVKVTQSSRYLVKRTGEKVFLECVQDMDHENMFWYRQDPGLGLRLIYFSYDVKMKEKGDIPEGYSVSREKKERFSLILESASTNQTSMYLCASSLRRGHRTEAFFGQGTRLTVV.